One and the same sample provided the 15 T cell receptor beta chains below, sequenced in a study of tumor-infiltrating lymphocytes in primary liver carcinoma. Priming with a constant-region primer yielded TCR beta cDNA from 400 to 550 ng total RNA. Slightly modified ARM-PCR served as the procedure for the TCR beta libraries. These libraries came from three rounds of nested multiplex PCR. For roughly 11 cycles apiece, the opening two PCR rounds ran with TRBV1-TRBV30 forward primers and a C-beta reverse primer. TCRdb independently ran MiXCR on the multiplex PCR reads; one entry per CDR3 protein. The sample shows some 100,000 distinct CDR3 sequences, about 63% of them seen only once. Co-extraction of both nucleic acids (RNA and DNA) used 20-30 mg of unsorted bulk tissue. Material for sequencing was liver tumor tissue from sampling region 2. Subset defined: tumor region T2, inferior pole. The receptors derive from a woman in her fifties or sixties with primary liver carcinoma and hepatitis B virus infection.

On this clonotype: It may be a read error: a sequence one base away is much more abundant. The rearrangement uses TRBV6-2 or TRBV6-3 and TRBJ1-1, with 7 bases lining up with TRBD1. Germline lookup yields CDR1 MNHEY and CDR2 SVGEGT. This CDR3 is 15 amino acids long. CDR3 nucleotide sequence: TGTGCCAGCGGTTACGAGACAGGGCGGAACACTGAAGCTTTCTTT. It is translated as CASGYETGRNTEAFF.

On this clonotype: One end of the junction is discordant with germline, which a read error may explain. The rearrangement uses TRBV5-6 and TRBJ1-1, with D unclear. CDR1 and CDR2 (germline): SGHDT, YYEEEE. CDR3 length equals 12 residues. CDR3 sequence: CANSLSRTETFF. The CDR3 DNA follows: TGTGCCAACAGCTTATCCCGAACTGAAACTTTCTTT.

Comments on this clonotype: This may stem from a read error, because a much larger clone lies one nucleotide away. The J gene is TRBJ2-2, the V gene TRBV29-1; possibly TRBD2 for D (6 bases). The CDR3 loop spans 14 amino acids. Germline V gene lookup returns CDR1 SQVTM and CDR2 ANQGSEA. The CDR3 DNA reads as TGCAGCGTTGGGGGCGGGATGAACACCGGGAAGCTGTTTTTT. The encoded protein is CSVGGGMNTGKLFF.

For this clonotype: The germline gene is not matched at one end of the junction; a read error may be the cause. The gene calls are TRBV28 and TRBJ2-7; D is possibly TRBD1 (6 bases). The length of the CDR3 is 16 residues. Germline lookup yields CDR1 MDHEN and CDR2 SYDVKM. CDR3 in amino acids: CASSPPGQLNSYEQCF. The CDR3 DNA follows: TGTGCCAGCAGTCCGCCGGGACAACTTAACTCCTACGAGCAGTGCTTC.

A remark on this clonotype: A much larger clone sits a single nucleotide away, making a read error possible. This chain uses TRBV12-3 or TRBV12-4 with TRBJ2-1; D gene ambiguous. CDR3 size: 15 residues. V lost 0 bases and J lost 4, with 10 bases in between. The CDR3 spells CASSLATTNYNEQFF. The DNA for the CDR3 is TGTGCCAGCAGTTTAGCGACCACTAATTACAATGAGCAGTTCTTC.

This clonotype was detected a few times. The CDR3 does not end in the conserved phenylalanine or tryptophan, so this is likely a read error. The chain carries TRBV14 and TRBJ1-1; unclear D gene. CDR3 length equals 13 residues. CDR1 is SGHDN, CDR2 FVKESK, per germline. The CDR3 DNA follows: TGCGCCAGCAGCCTAGGCATGGGCACTGAAGCTTTCCTT. Its translation is CASSLGMGTEAFL.

With respect to this clonotype: Given the absence of the conserved phenylalanine or tryptophan at the CDR3 end, a read error is likely. The chain recombines TRBV11-3 with TRBJ2-1; D is perhaps TRBD2 (5 bases). Germline-derived CDR1 and CDR2 are SGHNT and YENEEA. The CDR3 has 17 amino acids. CDR3 in DNA: TGTGCCAGCAGCTTAAGGTTCGGCGGGCTTTCCTACGATGAGCAGTTCCTC. Protein product: CASSLRFGGLSYDEQFL.

This clonotype was detected ten times or more. The chain employs TRBV5-6 and TRBJ1-6; D ambiguous. Per the germline V gene, CDR1 is SGHDT and CDR2 is YYEEEE. The CDR3 length is 14 residues. V lost 3 bases and J 9 bases, leaving 13 bases between the germline ends. CDR3 region: CASSSARVGSPLHF. The CDR3 nucleotides are TGTGCCAGCAGCTCGGCGCGAGTCGGTTCACCCCTCCACTTT.

For this clonotype: The junction departs from germline at one end; a sequencing error may be responsible. The chain employs TRBV6-2 or TRBV6-3 and TRBJ1-1; D gene uncertain. Germline values: CDR1 MNHEY, CDR2 SVGEGT. The CDR3 contains 15 residues. The CDR3 spells CVSTVAGRRNTEAFF. CDR3 bases: TGTGTCAGCACCGTTGCCGGCCGGCGGAACACTGAAGCTTTCTTT.

Note on this clonotype: Lacking the conserved final phenylalanine or tryptophan, this CDR3 likely reflects a read error. This chain links TRBV11-3 with TRBJ2-1; 7 bases map to TRBD2. Germline V gene data show CDR1 as SGHNT and CDR2 as YENEEA. With 8 bases clipped from V and 6 bases from J, the junction kept 13 bases outside the gene matches. The CDR3 extends over 15 amino acids. The CDR3 DNA reads as TGTGCCAGCCGCTCCGGGACTATCGGGTTCAATGAGCAGTTCGTC. It encodes CASRSGTIGFNEQFV.

Remarks on this clonotype: Because it lacks the conserved phenylalanine or tryptophan at the end, this CDR3 is likely a read error. The chain carries TRBV11-2 and TRBJ2-3; a weak D match, TRBD1 (5 bases). In germline, CDR1 is SGHAT, CDR2 FQNNGV. The CDR3 runs to 16 residues. The CDR3 DNA is TGTGCCGGCAGCTTAGTCGGACATGCGATCACAGATACGCAGTATTTA. The encoded protein is CAGSLVGHAITDTQYL.

Notes on this clonotype: This could be a read error, since a much larger clone is one nucleotide away. Written as DNA, the CDR3 is TGTGCCAGTAGTATTTTACGGGGGGCCGGCTCTGGAAACACCATATATTTT. It specifies CASSILRGAGSGNTIYF. The chain links TRBV19 to TRBJ1-3; D may be TRBD1 (6 bases). Germline CDR1 reads LNHDA; CDR2 reads SQIVND (reference sequence). This CDR3 comprises 17 residues. V dropped 3 bases and J dropped 0 bases, with 15 bases sitting between them.

In this sample, this clonotype turned up a few times. One junction end does not reproduce the germline sequence, and a read error may be involved. The chain joins TRBV4-1 to TRBJ1-5; unclear D gene. CDR1 and CDR2 (germline): MGHRA, YSYEKL. The CDR3 contains 15 residues. CDR3 sequence reads: CASNQENKGGQPQHF. CDR3 nucleotides: TGTGCCAGCAACCAAGAAAACAAGGGCGGTCAGCCCCAGCATTTT.

The V gene is TRBV11-3, the J gene TRBJ2-1; the match to TRBD2 covers 13 bases. The V gene's germline CDR1 is SGHNT and CDR2 YENEEA. V was clipped by 1 base and J by 8 bases; unmatched bases: 8. This CDR3 comprises 17 residues. In DNA form, the CDR3 reads TGTGCCAGCAGCTTAGGAACTAGCGGGAGGGCCGGGGATGAGCAGTTCTTC. As protein: CASSLGTSGRAGDEQFF.

A word on this clonotype: The junction departs from the called germline gene at one end, perhaps through a read error. CDR3 coding DNA: TGCAGCGTTGGACCCAGAAATCAAGAGACACAGTATTTC. Translated: CSVGPRNQETQYF. The genes are TRBV29-1 and TRBJ2-5, with D uncertain. This CDR3 is built from 13 residues. Germline V gives CDR1 SQVTM, CDR2 ANQGSEA.